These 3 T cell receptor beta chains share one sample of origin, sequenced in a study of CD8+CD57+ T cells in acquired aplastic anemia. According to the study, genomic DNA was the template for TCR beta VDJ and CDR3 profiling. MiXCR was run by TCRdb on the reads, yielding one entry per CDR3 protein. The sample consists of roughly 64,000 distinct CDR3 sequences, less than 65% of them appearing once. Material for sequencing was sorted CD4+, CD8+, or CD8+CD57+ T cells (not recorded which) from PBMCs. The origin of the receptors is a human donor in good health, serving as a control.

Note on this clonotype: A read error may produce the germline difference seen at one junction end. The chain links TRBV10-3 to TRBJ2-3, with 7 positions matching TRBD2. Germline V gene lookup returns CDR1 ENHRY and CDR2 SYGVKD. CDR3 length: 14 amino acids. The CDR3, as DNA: TGTGTCCTAGGGACTACGCAGGCCGCAGACACGCAGTATTTT. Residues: CVLGTTQAADTQYF.

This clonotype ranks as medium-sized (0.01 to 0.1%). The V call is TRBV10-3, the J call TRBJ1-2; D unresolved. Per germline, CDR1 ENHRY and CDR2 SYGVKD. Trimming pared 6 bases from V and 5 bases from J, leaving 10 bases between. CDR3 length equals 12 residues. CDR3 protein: CAISEDGYGYTF. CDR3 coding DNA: TGTGCCATCAGCGAGGACGGATATGGCTACACCTTC.

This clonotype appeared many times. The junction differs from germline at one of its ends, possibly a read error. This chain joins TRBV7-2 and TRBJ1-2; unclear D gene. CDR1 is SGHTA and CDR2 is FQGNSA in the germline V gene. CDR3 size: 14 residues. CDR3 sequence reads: CANSLVRITYGYTF. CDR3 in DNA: TGTGCCAACAGCTTAGTACGGATTACCTATGGCTACACCTTC. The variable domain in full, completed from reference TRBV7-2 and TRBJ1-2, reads GAGVSQSPSNKVTEKGKDVELRCDPISGHTALYWYRQSLGQGLEFLIYFQGNSAPDKSGLPSDRFSAERTGGSVSTLTIQRTQQEDSAVYLCANSLVRITYGYTFGSGTRLTVV.